Listed below are T cell receptor beta chains from one sample, sequenced in a study of OX40 agonist ivuxolimab in advanced cancers. The repertoire was sequenced with immunoSEQ multiplex PCR; TCRdb's copy has only in-frame clones and lacks some. The profile shows some 70,000 clones, around four fifths of them singletons. The sequencing used CD4+ or CD8+ T cells sorted from blood, collected in a trial of the OX40 agonist ivuxolimab. Every receptor here comes from an adult with an advanced solid tumor such as melanoma, head and neck, liver or kidney cancer. The CDR3 runs from the conserved cysteine through the conserved F or W. A D gene is named only where the DNA matches it firmly. Not all rows give a size; the values are once, few, many and, for expanded clones, a class.

.,.,TRBJ2-1,TRBV7-2,CASSLGSGGYNEQFF,TGTGCCAGCAGTCTTGGGAGCGGCGGATACAATGAGCAGTTCTTC
TRBD1,.,TRBJ1-6,TRBV7-3,CASSFTGGTNSPLHF,TGTGCCAGCAGCTTCACAGGGGGAACTAATTCACCCCTCCACTTT
.,.,TRBJ1-2,TRBV6-1,CASSTYGYTF,TGTGCCAGCAGTACATATGGCTACACCTTC
.,few,TRBJ2-7,TRBV4-2,CASSQDWDFHF,TGTGCCAGCAGCCAAGATTGGGACTTCCACTTC
TRBD1,.,TRBJ1-2,TRBV7-3,CASSNRTGGLYGYTF,TGTGCCAGCAGCAATCGGACAGGCGGCCTCTATGGCTACACCTTC
TRBD2,.,TRBJ2-7,TRBV6-5,CASTLGLVSYF,TGTGCCAGCACCCTGGGACTAGTTTCGTACTTC
.,.,TRBJ2-3,TRBV28,CASSTPGGPPNTQYF,TGTGCCAGCAGCACCCCCGGGGGGCCCCCCAATACGCAGTATTTT
TRBD1,few,TRBJ2-7,TRBV6-5,CASSLRQGTYEQYF,TGTGCCAGCAGTCTACGACAGGGGACCTACGAGCAGTACTTC
TRBD1,.,TRBJ1-5,TRBV19,CASSTGGVRNQPQHF,TGTGCCAGTAGTACAGGGGGGGTTCGCAATCAGCCCCAGCATTTT
.,once,TRBJ1-5,TRBV2,CASSGGAPNQPQHF,TGTGCCAGCAGTGGGGGGGCCCCCAATCAGCCCCAGCATTTT
.,few,TRBJ1-3,TRBV4-1,CASSPPGTIAGNTIYF,TGCGCCAGCAGCCCACCCGGGACTATCGCTGGAAACACCATATATTTT
TRBD2,.,TRBJ2-3,TRBV30,CAWRGLAFSTDTQYF,TGTGCCTGGAGGGGACTAGCCTTCAGCACAGATACGCAGTATTTT
TRBD1,.,TRBJ1-2,TRBV9,CASSGGQGSNYGYTF,TGTGCCAGCAGCGGGGGACAGGGCTCTAACTATGGCTACACCTTC
.,.,TRBJ2-2,TRBV5-4,CASSFGGLENTGELFF,TGTGCCAGCAGCTTCGGGGGACTCGAGAACACCGGGGAGCTGTTTTTT
.,.,TRBJ1-2,TRBV5-6,CASSLNYGYTF,TGTGCCAGCAGCCTTAACTATGGCTACACCTTC
TRBD1,.,TRBJ1-3,TRBV6-5,CASSYGTGRGGNTIYF,TGTGCCAGCAGTTACGGGACAGGGAGGGGTGGAAACACCATATATTTT
TRBD2,.,TRBJ2-3,TRBV16,CASTQSGSGDTQYF,TGTGCCAGCACTCAAAGCGGGAGCGGGGATACGCAGTATTTT
.,.,TRBJ1-3,TRBV19,CASGTRGAGSGNTIYF,TGTGCCAGTGGGACCCGGGGGGCAGGGTCTGGAAACACCATATATTTT
.,few,TRBJ2-1,TRBV7-6,CASSSRLENEQFF,TGTGCCAGCAGCTCCAGACTTGAAAATGAGCAGTTCTTC
.,.,TRBJ1-3,TRBV5-5,CASSPAGGTTSGNTIYF,TGTGCCAGCAGCCCTGCTGGAGGGACAACCTCTGGAAACACCATATATTTT
.,.,TRBJ2-3,TRBV7-9,CASSLAVTPTDTQYF,TGTGCCAGCAGCTTAGCAGTGACACCAACAGATACGCAGTATTTT
TRBD2,once,TRBJ2-7,TRBV7-2,CASSLEWGGFSISYEQYF,TGTGCCAGCAGCCTAGAATGGGGGGGTTTTTCAATCTCCTACGAGCAGTACTTC
.,.,TRBJ1-3,TRBV6-5,CASSYSRTALGSTIYF,TGTGCCAGCAGTTACTCTAGGACAGCCCTCGGGAGCACCATATATTTT
.,few,TRBJ1-2,TRBV7-2,CASSLEGRHGYTF,TGTGCCAGCAGCTTAGAAGGGAGGCACGGCTACACCTTC
.,.,TRBJ2-7,TRBV5-6,CASPDSNREQYF,TGTGCCAGCCCGGACAGCAATCGGGAGCAGTACTTC
.,.,TRBJ2-1,TRBV29-1,CSVDWQEAYNEQFF,TGCAGCGTTGACTGGCAGGAGGCCTACAATGAGCAGTTCTTC
.,.,TRBJ2-7,TRBV11-2,CASSLEYEQYF,TGTGCCAGCAGCTTAGAGTACGAGCAGTACTTC
.,.,TRBJ1-2,TRBV2,CASSSNRDLGGYTF,TGTGCCAGCAGTTCCAACAGGGACCTTGGGGGCTACACCTTC
TRBD2,.,TRBJ2-3,TRBV14,CASSQDPSGGATDTQYF,TGTGCCAGCAGCCAAGACCCTAGCGGGGGGGCAACAGATACGCAGTATTTT
TRBD1,once,TRBJ1-2,TRBV14,CASSHDNYRGGYTF,TGTGCCAGCAGCCATGATAATTACAGGGGTGGCTACACCTTC
.,.,TRBJ2-1,TRBV5-4,CASSPPGSGFNEQFF,TGTGCCAGCAGCCCCCCTGGGAGCGGCTTCAATGAGCAGTTCTTC
.,.,TRBJ2-2,TRBV6-5,CASSWGSGELFF,TGTGCCAGCAGTTGGGGTTCTGGGGAGCTGTTTTTT
.,.,TRBJ2-4,TRBV23-1,CASSEGKQGRAKNIQYF,TGCGCCAGCAGTGAGGGAAAACAGGGCAGAGCCAAAAACATTCAGTACTTC
TRBD1,.,TRBJ1-3,TRBV4-1,CASSRQGTGNTIYF,TGCGCCAGCAGCAGACAGGGTACGGGAAACACCATATATTTT
.,.,TRBJ1-1,TRBV6-1,CATRGEYTEAFF,TGTGCCACCAGGGGAGAATACACTGAAGCTTTCTTT